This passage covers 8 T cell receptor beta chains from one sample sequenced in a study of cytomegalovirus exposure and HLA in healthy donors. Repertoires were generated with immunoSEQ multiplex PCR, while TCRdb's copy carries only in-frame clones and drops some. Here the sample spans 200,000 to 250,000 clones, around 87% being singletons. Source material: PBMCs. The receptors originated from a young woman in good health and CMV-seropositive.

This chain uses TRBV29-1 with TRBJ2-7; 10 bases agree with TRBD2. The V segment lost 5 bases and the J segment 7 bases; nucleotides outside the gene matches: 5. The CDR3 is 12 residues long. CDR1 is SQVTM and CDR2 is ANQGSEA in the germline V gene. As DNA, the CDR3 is TGCAGCGTTCTAGCGGGAGTGGGAGAGCAGTACTTC. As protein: CSVLAGVGEQYF.

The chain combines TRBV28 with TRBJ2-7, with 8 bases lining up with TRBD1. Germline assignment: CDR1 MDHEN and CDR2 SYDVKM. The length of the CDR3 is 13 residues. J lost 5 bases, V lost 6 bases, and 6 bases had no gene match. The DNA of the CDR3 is TGTGCCAGCAGCAACAGGGGGATCGACGAGCAGTACTTC. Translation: CASSNRGIDEQYF.

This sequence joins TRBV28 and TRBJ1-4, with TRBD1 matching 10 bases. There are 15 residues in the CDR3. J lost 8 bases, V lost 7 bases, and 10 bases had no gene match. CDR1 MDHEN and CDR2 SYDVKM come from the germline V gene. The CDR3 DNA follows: TGTGCCAGCACCATGGGGGACAGGGGCCTAGAAAAACTGTTTTTT. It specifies CASTMGDRGLEKLFF.

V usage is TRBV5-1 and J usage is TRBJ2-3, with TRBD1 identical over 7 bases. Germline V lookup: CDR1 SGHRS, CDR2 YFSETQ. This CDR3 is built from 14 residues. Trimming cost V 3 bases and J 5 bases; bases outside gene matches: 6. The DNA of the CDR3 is TGCGCCAGCAGCTCCGGGACAGTTAGAGATACGCAGTATTTT. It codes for CASSSGTVRDTQYF.

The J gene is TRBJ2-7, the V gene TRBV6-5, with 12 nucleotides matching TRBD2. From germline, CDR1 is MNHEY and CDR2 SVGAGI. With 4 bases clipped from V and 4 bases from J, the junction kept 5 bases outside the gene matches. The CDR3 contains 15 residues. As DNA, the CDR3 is TGTGCCAGCAGTTTCCCGACTAGCGGGAGATACGAGCAGTACTTC. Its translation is CASSFPTSGRYEQYF.

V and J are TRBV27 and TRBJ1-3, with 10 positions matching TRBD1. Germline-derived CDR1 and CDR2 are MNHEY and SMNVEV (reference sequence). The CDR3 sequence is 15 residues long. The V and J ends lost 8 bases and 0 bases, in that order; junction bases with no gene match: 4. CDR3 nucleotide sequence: TGTGCCAGCTACGGACAGGGGGACTCTGGAAACACCATATATTTT. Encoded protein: CASYGQGDSGNTIYF.

CDR3 DNA: TGTGCCAGTAGTATAGATCTTCGTAGAGGGACTAGCGGGGAGAGCACAGATACGCAGTATTTT. Its protein is CASSIDLRRGTSGESTDTQYF. The chain recombines TRBV19 with TRBJ2-3, with 13 bases fitting TRBD2. Trimming at V came to 0 bases and at J to 0 bases, leaving 12 bases not matched to a gene. Germline CDR1 reads LNHDA; CDR2 reads SQIVND (reference sequence). The CDR3 has 21 residues.

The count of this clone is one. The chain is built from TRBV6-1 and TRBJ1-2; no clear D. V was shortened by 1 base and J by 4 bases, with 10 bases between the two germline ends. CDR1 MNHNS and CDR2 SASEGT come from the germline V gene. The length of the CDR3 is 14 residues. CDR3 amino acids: CASSEDVRSYGYTF. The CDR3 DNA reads TGTGCCAGCAGTGAAGATGTCAGATCCTATGGCTACACCTTC.